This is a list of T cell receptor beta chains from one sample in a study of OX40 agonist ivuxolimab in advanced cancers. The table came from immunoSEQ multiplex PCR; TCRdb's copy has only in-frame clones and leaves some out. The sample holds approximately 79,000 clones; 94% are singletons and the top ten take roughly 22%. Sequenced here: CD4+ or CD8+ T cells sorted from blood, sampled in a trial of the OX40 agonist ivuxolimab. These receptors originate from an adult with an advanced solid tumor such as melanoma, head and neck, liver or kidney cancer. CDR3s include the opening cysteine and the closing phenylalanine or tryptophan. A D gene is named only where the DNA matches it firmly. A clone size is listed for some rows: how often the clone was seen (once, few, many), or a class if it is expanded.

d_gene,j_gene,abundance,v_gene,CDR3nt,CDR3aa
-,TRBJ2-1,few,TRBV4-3,TGCGCCAGCAAAAGGGGACGGAGCTCCTACAATGAGCAGTTCTTC,CASKRGRSSYNEQFF
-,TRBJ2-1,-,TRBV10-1,TGCGCCAGCAGTGAGGACACAGGGATCTTTAGCTCCTACAATGAGCAGTTCTTC,CASSEDTGIFSSYNEQFF
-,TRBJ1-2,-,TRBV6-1,TGTGCCAGCAGATCGGGGGTGGCAGTCACCTTC,CASRSGVAVTF
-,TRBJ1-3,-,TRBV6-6,TGTGCCAGCCGCGCCCGGGGCTCAGGAAACACCATATATTTT,CASRARGSGNTIYF
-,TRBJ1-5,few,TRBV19,TGTGCCAGTAGTGCGGGCAATCAGCCCCAGCATTTT,CASSAGNQPQHF
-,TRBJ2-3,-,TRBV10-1,TGCGCCAGCAGTGAGAACAGCATCACAGATACGCAGTATTTT,CASSENSITDTQYF
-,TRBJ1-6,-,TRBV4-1,TGCGCCAGCAGCCAAGAACAAGAATACTATAATTCACCCCTCCACTTT,CASSQEQEYYNSPLHF
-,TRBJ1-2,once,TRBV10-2,TGCGCCAGCAGTTCGGGGGAACAGGGTCGATATGGCTACACCTTC,CASSSGEQGRYGYTF
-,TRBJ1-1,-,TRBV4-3,TGCGCCAGCAGCCAGATGACACCCTACACTGAAGCTTTCTTT,CASSQMTPYTEAFF
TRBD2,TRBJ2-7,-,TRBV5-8,TGTGCCGCGAGGCGAAGGGGGACTAGCGGATCCTACGAGCAGTACTTC,CAARRRGTSGSYEQYF
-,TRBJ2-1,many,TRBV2,TGTGCCAGCACTCGGACTGTACAAAATGAGCAGTTCTTC,CASTRTVQNEQFF
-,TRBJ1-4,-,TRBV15,TGTGCCACCAGCAGCCCGCTAGAAAAACTGTTTTTT,CATSSPLEKLFF
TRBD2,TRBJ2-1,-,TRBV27,TGTGCCAGCAGTCCCGGGACTAGCGGGAGATACAATGAGCAGTTCTTC,CASSPGTSGRYNEQFF
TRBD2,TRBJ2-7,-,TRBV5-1,TGCGCCAGCAGCTTGGCGGGGGGTGTTTTCCACGAGCAGTACTTC,CASSLAGGVFHEQYF
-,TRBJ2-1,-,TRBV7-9,TGTGCCAGCAGCTTAGACGGAGGGGGACTATACAATGAGCAGTTCTTC,CASSLDGGGLYNEQFF
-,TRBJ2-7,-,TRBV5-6,TGTGCCAGCAGCTTGTCAGGGCGATCCTACGAGCAGTACTTC,CASSLSGRSYEQYF
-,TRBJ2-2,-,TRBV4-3,TGCGCCAGCAGCCCCCCTGGAGCGTACGGGGAGCTGTTTTTT,CASSPPGAYGELFF
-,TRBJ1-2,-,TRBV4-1,TGCGCCAGCAGCCCCGGGGGTTCTAACTATGGCTACACCTTC,CASSPGGSNYGYTF
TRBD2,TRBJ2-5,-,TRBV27,TGTGCCAGCAGTTTTAGCGGGGCCCTCGTGGAAACCCAGTACTTC,CASSFSGALVETQYF
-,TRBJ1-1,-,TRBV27,TGTGCCAGCAGCCCAGGGCGATGGGGCACTGAAGCTTTCTTT,CASSPGRWGTEAFF
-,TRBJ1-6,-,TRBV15,TGTGCCACCAGCTCTAAGGGGGGGATGGGTTCACCCCTCCACTTT,CATSSKGGMGSPLHF
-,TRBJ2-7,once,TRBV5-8,TGTGCCAGCACCAGTCTTTCCTACGAGCAGTACTTC,CASTSLSYEQYF
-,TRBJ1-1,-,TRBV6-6,TGTGCCAGCAGCCTGGGGGGGGTGGCTTTCTTT,CASSLGGVAFF
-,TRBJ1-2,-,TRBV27,TGTGCCAGCAGTTTATTCGGACAAACAAACTATGGCTACACCTTC,CASSLFGQTNYGYTF
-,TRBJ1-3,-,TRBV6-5,TGTGCCAGCAGTGTATCGGCGAGCTCTGGAAACACCATATATTTT,CASSVSASSGNTIYF
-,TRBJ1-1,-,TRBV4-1,TGCGCCAGTAGCCAAGCAGAAGCAGGGCCGAACACTGAAGCTTTCTTT,CASSQAEAGPNTEAFF
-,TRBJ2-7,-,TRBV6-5,TGTGCCAGCAGTTACTCGCGCGCCGACTACGAGCAGTACTTC,CASSYSRADYEQYF
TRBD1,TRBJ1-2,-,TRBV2,TGTGCCAGCAGACGGGACAGGGCCGACTATGGCTACACCTTC,CASRRDRADYGYTF
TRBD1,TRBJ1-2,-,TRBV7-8,TGTGCCAGCAGCCCCATGAGGGGACAGGGTGATGGCTACACCTTC,CASSPMRGQGDGYTF
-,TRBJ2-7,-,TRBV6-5,TGTGCCAGCAGCCCCGGCGACAGGCTCAACGAGCAGTACTTC,CASSPGDRLNEQYF
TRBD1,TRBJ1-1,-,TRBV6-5,TGTGCCAGCAGTTGGACAGGGGGCGAAACTGAAGCTTTCTTT,CASSWTGGETEAFF
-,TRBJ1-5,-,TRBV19,TGTGCCAGTAGTGAGGGCTCCTGGGGAAATCAGCCCCAGCATTTT,CASSEGSWGNQPQHF
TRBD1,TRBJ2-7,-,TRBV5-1,TGCGCCAGCAGCTTTGGGACAGGGAATTACGAGCAGTACTTC,CASSFGTGNYEQYF
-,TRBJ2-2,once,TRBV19,TGTGCCAGTAGTCCCCGCGGTGGACGGGTCGGGGAGCTGTTTTTT,CASSPRGGRVGELFF
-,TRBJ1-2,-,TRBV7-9,TGTGCCAGCAGCTTAGCGCCCGGGCTGCGGGATGGCTACACCTTC,CASSLAPGLRDGYTF
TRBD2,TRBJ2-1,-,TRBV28,TGTGCCAGCAGTTTAAGAGGGGTGATAAGCGGGAGCAGCGATGAGCAGTTCTTC,CASSLRGVISGSSDEQFF
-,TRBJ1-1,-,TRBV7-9,TGTGCCAGCAGCTCTCAGGGGCCGAACACTGAAGCTTTCTTT,CASSSQGPNTEAFF
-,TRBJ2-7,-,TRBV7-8,TGTGCCAGCAGCCCAGGGCCAGCGGGCCCCCCCTACGAGCAGTACTTC,CASSPGPAGPPYEQYF
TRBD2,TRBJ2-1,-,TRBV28,TGTGCCAGCAGTTTGGGCCTAGCGGGAATGCCCCCATACAATGAGCAGTTCTTC,CASSLGLAGMPPYNEQFF
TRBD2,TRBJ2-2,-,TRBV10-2,TGCGCCAGCAGTCTAGAGCGGGGGGAAAACACCGGGGAGCTGTTTTTT,CASSLERGENTGELFF
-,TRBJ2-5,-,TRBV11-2,TGTGCCAGCAGCTTAGCCAGCGAACAAGAGACCCAGTACTTC,CASSLASEQETQYF
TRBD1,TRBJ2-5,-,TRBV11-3,TGTGCCAGCAGCTTACCCTGGACAGGGGTAGAGACCCAGTACTTC,CASSLPWTGVETQYF
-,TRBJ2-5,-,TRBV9,TGTGCCAGCAGCGAGGGTTTAGGAAGGGGGTCAGAGACCCAGTACTTC,CASSEGLGRGSETQYF
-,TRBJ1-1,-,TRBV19,TGTGCCAGTAGTACCGGCTTTGGCAGGGCAGGGACTGAAGCTTTCTTT,CASSTGFGRAGTEAFF
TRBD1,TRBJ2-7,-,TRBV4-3,TGCGCCAGCAGCCATTCGAGACAGGGTAGCTCCTACGAGCAGTACTTC,CASSHSRQGSSYEQYF
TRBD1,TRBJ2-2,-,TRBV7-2,TGTGCCAGCAGCTTATGGGGGGACAGGAACCTAAACACCGGGGAGCTGTTTTTT,CASSLWGDRNLNTGELFF
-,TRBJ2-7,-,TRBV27,TGTGCCAGCAGTGGGCTCGGGTACATGTCCTACGAGCAGTACTTC,CASSGLGYMSYEQYF
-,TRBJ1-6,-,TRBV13,TGTGCCAGCAGCTTAGAACAGGATAATTCACCCCTCCACTTT,CASSLEQDNSPLHF
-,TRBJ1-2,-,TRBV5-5,TGTGCCAGCAGCGCCCTGTTGGGGGGGGGTGGCTACACCTTC,CASSALLGGGGYTF
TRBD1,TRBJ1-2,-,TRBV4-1,TGCGCCAGCAGCCAACCCGGGACAGTCTATGGCTACACCTTC,CASSQPGTVYGYTF
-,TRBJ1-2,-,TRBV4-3,TGCGCCAGCAGCCAAGATCAACGCTATGGCTACACCTTC,CASSQDQRYGYTF
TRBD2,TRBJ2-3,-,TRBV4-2,TGTGCCAGCAGCCAAGAGCTGAAGACTAGCGGCACAGATACGCAGTATTTT,CASSQELKTSGTDTQYF
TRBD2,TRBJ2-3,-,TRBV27,TGTGCCAGCAGTTTGGCTAGCGGGGGGGCGGATACGCAGTATTTT,CASSLASGGADTQYF
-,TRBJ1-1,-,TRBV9,TGTGCCAGCAGCGAAGGAGGTCTGAACACTGAAGCTTTCTTT,CASSEGGLNTEAFF
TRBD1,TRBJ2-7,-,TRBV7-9,TGTGCCAGCAGCTTCGGGACAGGGAACGAGCAGTACTTC,CASSFGTGNEQYF
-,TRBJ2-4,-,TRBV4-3,TGCGCCAGCAGCCAAGATGGAGGGGTTGTGGCCAAAAGCATTCAGTACTTC,CASSQDGGVVAKSIQYF
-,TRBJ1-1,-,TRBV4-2,TGTGCCAGCAGCCAAGTCAGGGGAGGGATGAACACTGAAGCTTTCTTT,CASSQVRGGMNTEAFF
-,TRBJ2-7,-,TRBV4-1,TGCGCCAGCAGCCAAGACCTCCGACTAGAGCAGTACTTC,CASSQDLRLEQYF
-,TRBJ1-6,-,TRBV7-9,TGTGCCAGCAGCTTAGTGTCTGCAGTGTATTCACCCCTCCACTTT,CASSLVSAVYSPLHF